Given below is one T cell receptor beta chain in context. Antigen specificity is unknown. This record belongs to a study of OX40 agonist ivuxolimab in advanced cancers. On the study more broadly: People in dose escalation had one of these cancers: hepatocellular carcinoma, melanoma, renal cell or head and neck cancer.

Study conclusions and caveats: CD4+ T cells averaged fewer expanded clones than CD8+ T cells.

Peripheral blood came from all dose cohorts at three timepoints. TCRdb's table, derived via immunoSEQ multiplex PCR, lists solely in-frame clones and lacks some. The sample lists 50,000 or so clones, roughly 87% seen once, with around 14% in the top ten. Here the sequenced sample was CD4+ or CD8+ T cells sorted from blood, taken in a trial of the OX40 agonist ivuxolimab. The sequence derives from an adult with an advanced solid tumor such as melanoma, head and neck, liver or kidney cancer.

Here the CDR3 DNA reads TGTGCCAGCAGCTTGGAAGTGCCCAGCTCTGGAAACACCATATATTTT. This sequence encodes CASSLEVPSSGNTIYF. V gene TRBV5-8 combines with J gene TRBJ1-3; D not certain. Germline CDR1 reads SGHTS; CDR2 reads YDEGEE. Trimming removed 0 bases at V and 0 bases at J, with 10 bases between. CDR3 length: 16 residues.